The clone carrying this T cell receptor (beta chain) is labeled medium-sized. Data came from immunoSEQ multiplex PCR; TCRdb stores just in-frame clones and leaves some out. The sample has 150,000 to 200,000 clones, about 89% seen once; the top ten hold 1.5% to 2%. This specimen comes from a study of T cell responses to AZD1222 COVID-19 vaccine. CDR3 length equals 14 residues. V shed 6 bases, J shed 6 bases, and the junction held 5 bases outside the gene matches. Germline V gene lookup returns CDR1 MDHEN and CDR2 SYDVKM. The rearrangement uses TRBV28 and TRBJ2-2; 9 nucleotides agree with TRBD2. The source material was peripheral blood, sampled on day 0 of AZD1222 vaccination. The TCR sequence derives from an adult in good health. This CDR3 is CASSRTSASGELFF. In DNA form, the CDR3 reads TGTGCCAGCAGCCGGACTAGCGCGTCCGGGGAGCTGTTTTTT.